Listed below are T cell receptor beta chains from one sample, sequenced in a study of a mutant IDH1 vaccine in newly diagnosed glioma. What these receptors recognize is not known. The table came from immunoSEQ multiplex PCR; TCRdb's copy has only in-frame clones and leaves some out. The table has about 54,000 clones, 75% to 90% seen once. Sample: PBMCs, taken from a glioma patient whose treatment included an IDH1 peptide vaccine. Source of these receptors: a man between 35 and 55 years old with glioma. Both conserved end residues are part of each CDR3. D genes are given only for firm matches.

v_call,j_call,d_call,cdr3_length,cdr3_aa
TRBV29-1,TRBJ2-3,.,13,CSVDPSLRDTQYF
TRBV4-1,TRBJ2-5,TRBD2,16,CASSQVLAAPQETQYF
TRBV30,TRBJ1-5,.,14,CAWSEGYSNQPQHF
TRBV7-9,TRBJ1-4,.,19,CASSPGGAGVGTTNEKLFF
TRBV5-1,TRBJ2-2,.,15,CASSLDQPGAGELFF
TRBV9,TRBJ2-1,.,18,CASSAPGGGQTYGGEQFF
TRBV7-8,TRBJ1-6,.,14,CASSLGGYNSPLHF
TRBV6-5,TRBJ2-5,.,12,CASPLGGETQYF
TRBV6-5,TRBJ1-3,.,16,CASSYLSDSSGNTIYF
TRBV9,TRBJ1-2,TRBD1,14,CASSVGTGNYGYTF
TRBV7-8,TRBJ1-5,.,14,CASSLGWGNQPQHF
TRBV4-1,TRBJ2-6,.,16,CASSQRWNAGANVLTF
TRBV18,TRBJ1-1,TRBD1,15,CASSPRDSVNTEAFF
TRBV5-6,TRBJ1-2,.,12,CASSLADYGYTF
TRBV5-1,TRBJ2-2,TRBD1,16,CASSPWSQGDTGELFF
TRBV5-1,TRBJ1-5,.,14,CASSLNGDKQPQHF
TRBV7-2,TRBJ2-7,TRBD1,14,CASSAGQGVNEQYF
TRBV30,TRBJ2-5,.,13,CAWSPGGGETQYF
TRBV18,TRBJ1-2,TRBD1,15,CASSPDRGRNYGYTF
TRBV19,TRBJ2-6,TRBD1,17,CASRPGTGDPGANVLTF
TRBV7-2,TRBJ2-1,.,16,CASSSEGGSSYNEQFF
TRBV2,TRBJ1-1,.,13,CASSEVPGAEAFF
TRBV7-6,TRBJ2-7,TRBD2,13,CASSQGLGYEQYF
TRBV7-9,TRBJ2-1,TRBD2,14,CASSPPRGVNEQFF
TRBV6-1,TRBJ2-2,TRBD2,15,CASSRGLGIPGELFF
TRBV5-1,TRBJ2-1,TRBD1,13,CASRTGLYNEQFF
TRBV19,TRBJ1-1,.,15,CASSQTQTGNTEAFF
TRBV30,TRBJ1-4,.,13,CAWRGGEGEKLFF
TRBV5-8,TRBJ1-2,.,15,CASTVNREMDYGYTF
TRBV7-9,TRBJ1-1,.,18,CASSPGGGRMGILAEAFF
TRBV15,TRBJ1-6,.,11,CATSTGGTLHF
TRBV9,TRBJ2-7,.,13,CASSVSTSYEQYF
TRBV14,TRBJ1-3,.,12,CASSPQWNTIYF
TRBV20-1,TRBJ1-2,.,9,CSARHGYTF
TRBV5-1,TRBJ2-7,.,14,CASSHTELAYEQYF
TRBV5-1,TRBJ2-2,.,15,CASMLGNRYTGELFF
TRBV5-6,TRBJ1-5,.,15,CASSKSDYSNQPQHF
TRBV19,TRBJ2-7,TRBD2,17,CASSSMGSSGGSYEQYF
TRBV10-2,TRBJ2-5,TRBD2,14,CASSLTSGQGTQYF
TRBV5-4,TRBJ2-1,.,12,CASSAQYNEQFF
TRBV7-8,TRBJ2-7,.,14,CASSPSSRADEQYF
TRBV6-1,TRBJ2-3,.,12,CASSLGRDTQYF
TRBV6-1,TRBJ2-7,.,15,CASAPLQGGSHEQYF
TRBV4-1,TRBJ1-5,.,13,CASSQDRNQPQHF
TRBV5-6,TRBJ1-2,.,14,CASSLTGSGGGYTF
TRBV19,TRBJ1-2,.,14,CASSGRAHNYGYTF
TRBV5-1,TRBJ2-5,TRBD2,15,CASSLIAGDRGAQYF
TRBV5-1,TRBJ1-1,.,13,CASSIEPPLEAFF
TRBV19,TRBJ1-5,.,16,CASSIKGGFSNQPQHF
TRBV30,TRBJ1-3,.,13,CAWSSGSGNTIYF
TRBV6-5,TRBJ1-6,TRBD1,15,CASSWTGNKNSPLHF
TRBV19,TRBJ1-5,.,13,CASTPVQGQPQHF
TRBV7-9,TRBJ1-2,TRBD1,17,CASSLEGTGASFYGYTF
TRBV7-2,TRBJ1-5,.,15,CASSLHQGSNQPQHF